This TCR beta chain was found in a study of OX40 agonist ivuxolimab in advanced cancers. About the full investigation: The costimulatory receptor OX40 (CD134) was targeted by ivuxolimab, a fully human IgG2 agonistic monoclonal antibody. In the dose-escalation cohort, over 65% of patients were male, and the mean age was approximately 55 years, with a range of roughly 20 to 79. The paper describes the monotherapy dose-escalation part (N ≈ 49 patients) of the phase I trial of ivuxolimab. Intravenous ivuxolimab was administered to patients every 2 weeks at six dose levels: 0.01, 0.1, 0.3, 1.5, 3 and 10 mg/kg. Three dose-escalation patients achieved partial responses, one with hepatocellular carcinoma and two with cutaneous melanoma. Patients were allowed to have had prior anti-PD-1, anti-PD-L1 or anti-CTLA-4 therapy, and approximately 41% of the dose-escalation patients had previously received checkpoint inhibitors. Of the approximately 50 dose-escalation patients, hepatocellular carcinoma was present in 19, melanoma in roughly 15, renal cell carcinoma in 9 and head and neck cancer in 9. The purpose of peripheral TCRbeta sequencing was to test whether ivuxolimab changed TCR sequence diversity and led to clonal T-cell expansion. Points the paper makes about the study in general: Which antigens the clonally expanded peripheral T cells were specific for was not determined. In the 0.1-3.0 mg/kg groups, partial responders had among the lowest normalized peripheral clonal expansion, particularly in CD8+ T cells. Low levels of normalized T-cell clonal expansion were also seen in some nonresponding patients. At doses of 0.1 to 3.0 mg/kg, clonal expansion of both CD4+ and CD8+ T cells in blood was seen between baseline and week 6. After ivuxolimab, more expanded clones were found on average in CD8+ T cells than in CD4+ T cells.

To sequence the TCRbeta CDR3 region, genomic DNA was isolated from the sorted cells. The immunoSEQ Assay was used for sequencing of TCRbeta CDR3 regions. The immuneACCESS repertoire file appears here via TCRdb, limited to in-frame rearrangements. These files lack a portion of the clones; in checked studies, under half of the deficit traces to unresolved V genes, and the cause of the others is not known. A total of tens of thousands of clones appear in this sample, 86% of them only once. The biggest ten clones account for around 2.5% of the sample. The trial excluded patients who had a history of autoimmune disease or were on systemic immunosuppression. Peripheral blood for TCR sequencing was collected from all dose cohorts at baseline, on cycle 4 day 1, and on cycle 7 day 1. The samples were drawn from a first-in-human, open-label, multicenter phase I dose-escalation trial of ivuxolimab. The trial enrolled adults with locally advanced or metastatic head and neck squamous cell, hepatocellular, melanoma or renal cell carcinoma. Before TCR sequencing, CD4+ T cells and CD8+ T cells from peripheral blood were sorted into separate populations.

On this clone: This clone's antigen is unknown. No base quality information exists; no much larger clone differs at one position.

The source of this sequence is an adult with an advanced solid tumor such as melanoma, head and neck, liver or kidney cancer. The sample was CD4+ or CD8+ T cells sorted from blood, taken in a trial of the OX40 agonist ivuxolimab.

The CDR3 amino acid sequence is: CASSLDLQRATTGELFF. The sequenced DNA: TGTGCCAGCAGCTTAGATCTACAACGGGCTACCACCGGGGAGCTGTTTTTT. The V and J genes are TRBV11-2 and TRBJ2-2, with no D gene named confidently. Its CDR3 holds 17 amino acids, cysteine through phenylalanine. The DNA shown is the 51-base CDR3, in frame from base 1. V sheds 0 bases and J sheds 4 bases, leaving 15 bases between their ends. CDR1 and CDR2, looked up from the germline V gene, are SGHAT and FQNNGV.